These T cell receptor beta chains were read from a single sample in a study of tumor-infiltrating lymphocytes in primary liver carcinoma. Each CDR3 protein is one row after TCRdb ran MiXCR on the multiplex PCR reads. Of more than 85,000 distinct CDR3 sequences listed, approximately 78% are singletons. The material sequenced was liver tumor tissue from sampling region 3. Receptors originate from a man aged 35 to 55 with primary liver carcinoma and hepatitis B virus infection. CDR3s include the opening cysteine and the closing phenylalanine or tryptophan. D genes are given only for firm matches. Some rows mark clone size as missing; the rest say once, few, many or name a class of expanded clone.

TRBJ1-1 | TRBV11-3 | 14 | - | - | CTSSSGAGGTEAFF | TGTACCAGCAGCTCGGGTGCAGGAGGCACCGAAGCTTTCTTT
TRBJ2-3 | TRBV5-1 | 12 | - | many | CASSLEAGTQYF | TGCGCCAGCAGCTTGGAGGCGGGCACGCAGTATTTT
TRBJ1-4 | TRBV6-1 | 14 | TRBD1 | - | CATSKDRESEKLFF | TGCGCCACCAGTAAGGACAGGGAGAGTGAAAAACTGTTTTTT
TRBJ1-4 | TRBV29-1 | 13 | - | few | CSVDGGMSEKLFF | TGCAGCGTTGATGGAGGGATGAGTGAAAAACTGTTTTTT
TRBJ2-3 | TRBV29-1 | 11 | - | - | CGFGSTDIQYF | TGCGGCTTTGGGAGCACAGATATACAGTATTTT
TRBJ1-6 | TRBV4-3 | 20 | - | - | CASSQDPQGQGSSYNSPLYF | TGCGCCAGCAGCCAAGATCCCCAAGGGCAGGGGTCGTCCTACAATTCACCCCTCTACTTT
TRBJ1-6 | TRBV12-3/TRBV12-4 | 13 | - | - | CACSLTAGSPLHF | TGTGCCTGCAGTTTGACAGCGGGATCACCCCTCCACTTT
TRBJ1-3 | TRBV6-5 | 19 | TRBD1 | - | CASNRSGTGSLSSGNTIYF | TGTGCCAGCAATAGATCCGGGACAGGATCATTAAGCTCTGGAAACACCATATACTTT
TRBJ2-2 | TRBV4-3 | 14 | - | medium-sized | CASSQGLNTGELFF | TGCGCCAGCAGCCAGGGACTGAACACCGGGGAGCTGTTTTTT
TRBJ2-7 | TRBV13 | 13 | TRBD2 | - | CTSGRGGPYEQYF | TGTACCAGCGGGAGAGGAGGACCCTATGAGCAGTACTTC
TRBJ2-2 | TRBV11-2 | 17 | - | - | CPSSLDHRGRDTGELFF | TGTCCCAGTAGCTTAGATCATCGGGGAAGGGACACCGGGGAGCTGTTTTTT
TRBJ2-3 | TRBV5-4 | 17 | TRBD2 | - | CPSSVGTSGLLTDTQYF | TGTCCCAGCAGCGTAGGGACTAGCGGGCTGCTCACAGATACGCAGTATTTT
TRBJ1-1 | TRBV29-1 | 15 | - | - | CNVGPGWGMRTEALF | TGCAACGTAGGTCCAGGGTGGGGGATGAGGACTGAAGCTTTATTT
TRBJ2-3 | TRBV28 | 16 | - | once | CASRYSPNLSNQPQYF | TGTGCCAGCAGATATAGCCCCAATTTATCAAATCAGCCCCAGTATTTT
TRBJ2-1 | TRBV6-6 | 18 | TRBD2 | - | CTSSYSIGLAVSYNKQFF | TGTACCAGCAGTTACTCGATTGGGCTAGCGGTCTCCTACAATAAGCAGTTCTTC
TRBJ1-1 | TRBV6-6 | 13 | - | - | CASSYGNPLEAFF | TGTGCCAGTAGTTACGGGAACCCCCTTGAAGCTTTCTTT
TRBJ1-6 | TRBV5-4 | 12 | - | - | CGSTGQGSPLHF | TGTGGCAGCACCGGGCAGGGGTCACCCCTCCACTTT
TRBJ2-3 | TRBV4-3 | 20 | TRBD2 | once | CASSQDLPSGTSGRADTQCF | TGCGCCAGCAGCCAAGATCTTCCGTCCGGCACTAGCGGGAGAGCAGATACGCAGTGTTTT
TRBJ2-7 | TRBV28 | 15 | - | - | CASSLWGGNMVEPYF | TGTGCCAGTAGTTTATGGGGCGGGAACATGGTCGAGCCGTACTTC
TRBJ2-7 | TRBV4-3 | 15 | - | few | CASNQDLTGSYDQYF | TGCGCCAGCAACCAAGACCTGACAGGCTCCTACGACCAGTACTTC
TRBJ2-7 | TRBV4-1 | 16 | - | - | CASSQDIGTDPYEQYF | TGCGCCAGCAGCCAAGATATTGGCACGGACCCCTACGAGCAGTACTTC
TRBJ2-1 | TRBV6-1 | 12 | - | - | CASIPSYNELFF | TGTGCAAGCATTCCGTCCTACAATGAGCTGTTCTTC
TRBJ1-1 | TRBV12-3/TRBV12-4 | 11 | - | - | CASSSGSRTFF | TGCGCCAGCAGCTCAGGTTCCCGAACTTTCTTT
TRBJ1-5 | TRBV4-1 | 16 | - | - | CASGPVERVGNKPQHF | TGCGCCAGCGGCCCCGTTGAGAGGGTTGGCAATAAGCCCCAGCATTTT
TRBJ2-7 | TRBV6-1 | 14 | - | - | CASSDSRLSYEQYF | TGTGCCAGCAGTGACAGCCGGTTGAGCTACGAGCAGTACTTC
TRBJ1-1 | TRBV4-1 | 15 | - | - | CASSLSGEGGNEAFF | TGCGCCAGCAGCCTTTCTGGGGAGGGTGGCAATGAAGCTTTCTTT
TRBJ1-6 | TRBV4-1 | 14 | - | - | CASSQGQGNSLLHF | TGCGCCAGCAGCCAAGGTCAGGGAAATTCACTCCTCCACTTT
TRBJ2-7 | TRBV5-1 | 14 | - | - | CTSCLVRGRDEQYF | TGCACCAGCTGCTTGGTAAGGGGAAGGGACGAGCAGTACTTC
TRBJ1-1 | TRBV29-1 | 15 | - | - | CSVGSGWSMNIEAFF | TGCAGCGTTGGATCCGGGTGGAGTATGAACATTGAAGCTTTTTTT
TRBJ2-1 | TRBV4-2 | 18 | - | - | CASSQDLVGKVGYNEQFF | TGTGCCAGCAGCCAAGATCTTGTGGGGAAAGTCGGATACAATGAGCAGTTCTTC
TRBJ2-2 | TRBV12-3/TRBV12-4 | 14 | - | - | CTSSLDGGPGELFF | TGTACCAGTAGTTTGGACGGGGGGCCCGGGGAGCTGTTTTTT
TRBJ2-1 | TRBV6-1 | 14 | TRBD2 | - | CASIVAGVFNEQLF | TGTGCCAGCATCGTAGCGGGAGTATTTAATGAGCAGTTATTC
TRBJ2-3 | TRBV11-2 | 16 | - | - | CASSLQAGVNTDTQYF | TGTGCCAGCAGCTTGCAAGCAGGAGTCAACACAGATACGCAGTATTTT
TRBJ1-2 | TRBV11-2 | 13 | - | - | CARCLTGVSGYTF | TGTGCCAGATGCTTGACGGGAGTATCTGGCTACACCTTC
TRBJ2-3 | TRBV6-1 | 14 | - | - | CASSELKGWDTQYF | TGTGCCAGCAGTGAACTAAAAGGATGGGATACGCAGTATTTT
TRBJ2-3 | TRBV28 | 15 | TRBD1 | many | CASSLQGARTDTQYF | TGTGCCAGCAGTCTACAGGGGGCACGCACAGATACGCAGTATTTT
TRBJ2-1 | TRBV29-1 | 14 | TRBD2 | - | CSVQAGNSNNEKFF | TGCAGCGTCCAAGCGGGAAACTCCAACAATGAGAAGTTCTTC
TRBJ2-5 | TRBV5-5 | 12 | - | - | CTSSLGTETQYF | TGTACTAGCAGTTTGGGTACAGAGACCCAGTACTTC
TRBJ2-6 | TRBV11-2 | 21 | TRBD1 | - | CASSMGGDRGISLSGANVLIF | TGTGCCAGCAGCATGGGGGGAGACAGGGGCATTTCACTATCTGGGGCCAACGTCCTGATTTTC
TRBJ2-1 | TRBV7-9 | 16 | TRBD2 | - | CASSLVTSGRNDEQFF | TGTGCTAGCAGCTTAGTCACTAGCGGGAGAAACGATGAGCAGTTCTTC
TRBJ2-7 | TRBV7-8 | 15 | TRBD2 | - | CASNVTSGARSKQYF | TGTGCCAGCAACGTAACTAGCGGAGCTAGGTCCAAGCAGTACTTC
TRBJ2-5 | TRBV12-3/TRBV12-4 | 18 | TRBD2 | - | CVSSRGLAGGEVRETQYF | TGTGTCAGCAGTAGGGGACTAGCGGGAGGGGAGGTTCGGGAGACCCAGTACTTC
TRBJ2-1 | TRBV6-1 | 13 | - | - | CASNVRGAGTQFF | TGTGCCAGCAATGTAAGGGGTGCAGGGACCCAGTTCTTC
TRBJ2-3 | TRBV4-2 | 19 | TRBD2 | many | CASSPTSTSSGRYTDTQYF | TGTGCCAGCAGCCCGACCTCTACCTCTAGCGGGAGGTACACAGATACGCAGTATTTT
TRBJ2-1 | TRBV14 | 16 | TRBD2 | - | CVSSAVAGWVNNEHFF | TGTGTCAGCAGTGCCGTAGCGGGGTGGGTAAACAATGAGCACTTCTTC
TRBJ1-4 | TRBV29-1 | 15 | TRBD1 | - | CSVEEDRDRSEKLLF | TGCAGCGTTGAGGAAGACAGGGACAGGAGTGAAAAACTGCTTTTT
TRBJ1-5 | TRBV29-1 | 15 | - | - | CSVVITCGSNQPQHF | TGCAGCGTTGTGATCACATGTGGTAGCAATCAGCCCCAGCATTTT
TRBJ2-1 | TRBV5-1 | 14 | TRBD2 | many | CASSLLAGGYEQFF | TGCGCCAGCTCTCTTCTAGCGGGAGGTTATGAGCAGTTCTTC
TRBJ1-1 | TRBV24-1 | 13 | - | - | CVTMGNPNIEAFF | TGTGTCACCATGGGTAACCCGAACATTGAAGCTTTCTTT
TRBJ1-5 | TRBV11-2 | 16 | - | - | CASSLKGALTNQPQHF | TGTGCCAGTAGCCTAAAAGGGGCACTGACCAATCAGCCCCAGCATTTT
TRBJ1-2 | TRBV12-3/TRBV12-4 | 14 | - | - | CASSSQNRDYDYTF | TGTGCTAGCAGTTCACAAAACAGGGACTATGACTACACCTTC
TRBJ1-2 | TRBV6-2/TRBV6-3 | 16 | - | - | CASSYLPDSLLLGYTF | TGTGCCAGCAGTTACTTACCGGACAGTCTTCTATTAGGTTACACCTTC
TRBJ1-1 | TRBV29-1 | 15 | - | - | CSVGPGWGIGTEAFF | TGCAGCGTAGGTCCAGGGTGGGGGATTGGGACTGAAGCTTTCTTT